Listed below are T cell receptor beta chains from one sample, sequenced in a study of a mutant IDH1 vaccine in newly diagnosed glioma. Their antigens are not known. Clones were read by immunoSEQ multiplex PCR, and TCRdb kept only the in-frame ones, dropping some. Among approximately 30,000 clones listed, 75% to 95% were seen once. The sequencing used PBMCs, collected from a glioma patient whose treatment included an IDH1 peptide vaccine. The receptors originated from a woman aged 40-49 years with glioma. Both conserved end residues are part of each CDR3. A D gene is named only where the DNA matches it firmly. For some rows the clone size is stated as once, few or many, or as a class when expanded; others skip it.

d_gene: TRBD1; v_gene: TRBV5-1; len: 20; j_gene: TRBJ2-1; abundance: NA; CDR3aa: CASSYRDRGALGYRVDEQFF; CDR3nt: TGCGCCAGCAGCTACCGGGACAGGGGCGCACTAGGTTACCGTGTCGATGAGCAGTTCTTC
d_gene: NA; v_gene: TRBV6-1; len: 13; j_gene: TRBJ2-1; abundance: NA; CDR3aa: CASNLEAYNEQFF; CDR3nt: TGTGCCAGCAACCTGGAGGCCTACAATGAGCAGTTCTTC
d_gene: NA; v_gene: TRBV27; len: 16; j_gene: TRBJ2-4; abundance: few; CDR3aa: CASSKGTNLAKNIQYF; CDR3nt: TGTGCCAGCAGTAAGGGGACCAATCTAGCCAAAAACATTCAGTACTTC
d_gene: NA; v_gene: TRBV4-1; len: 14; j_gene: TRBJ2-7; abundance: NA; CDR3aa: CASSQDHPSVGQYF; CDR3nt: TGCGCCAGCAGCCAAGATCACCCCTCGGTGGGGCAGTACTTC
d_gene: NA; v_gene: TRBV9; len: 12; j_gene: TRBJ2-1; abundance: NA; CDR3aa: CASSVLGSEQFF; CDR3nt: TGTGCCAGCAGCGTATTGGGATCCGAGCAGTTCTTC
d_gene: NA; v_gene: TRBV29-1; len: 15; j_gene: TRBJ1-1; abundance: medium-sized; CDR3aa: CSARTTGIMNTEAFF; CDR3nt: TGCAGCGCCCGGACCACAGGGATAATGAACACTGAAGCTTTCTTT
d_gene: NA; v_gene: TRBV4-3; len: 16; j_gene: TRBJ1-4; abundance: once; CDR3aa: CASSQDNWQGNEKLFF; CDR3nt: TGCGCCAGCAGCCAAGATAACTGGCAGGGTAATGAAAAACTGTTTTTT
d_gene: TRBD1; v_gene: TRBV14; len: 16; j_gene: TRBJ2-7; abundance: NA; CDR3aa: CASSQDIGQGSYEQYF; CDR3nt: TGTGCCAGCAGCCAAGATATAGGACAGGGTTCCTACGAGCAGTACTTC
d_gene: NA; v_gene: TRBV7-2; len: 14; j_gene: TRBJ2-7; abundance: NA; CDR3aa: CASRRGGDTYEQYF; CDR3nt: TGTGCCAGCAGAAGGGGTGGGGACACGTACGAGCAGTACTTC
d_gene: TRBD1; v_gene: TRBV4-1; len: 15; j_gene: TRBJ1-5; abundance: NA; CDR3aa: CASSQEGRGRQPQHF; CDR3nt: TGCGCCAGCAGCCAAGAGGGCAGGGGGAGGCAGCCCCAGCATTTT
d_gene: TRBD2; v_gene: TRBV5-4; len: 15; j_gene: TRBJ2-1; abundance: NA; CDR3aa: CASRAGLPSYNEQFF; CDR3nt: TGTGCCAGCAGAGCGGGACTTCCGTCCTACAATGAGCAGTTCTTC